Listed here are 17 T cell receptor beta chains from one sample, sequenced in a study of CD8 T cells in ankylosing spondylitis. No cognate antigen is known for these TCRs. The study, taken as a whole, reports: Ankylosing spondylitis blood seemed to carry a telltale TCR beta motif made of several highly homologous variants.

One entry per CDR3 protein, called by TCRdb with MiXCR from the 5' RACE reads. The table has some 840,000 distinct CDR3 sequences, about 10% seen once; the top ten hold about 0.5%. Sequencing was done on a sample of blood, either unsorted or a sorted T cell fraction (not recorded which). The receptors derive from a male donor with ankylosing spondylitis.

This clonotype was detected only a few times. The chain is built from TRBV5-1 and TRBJ2-1; 9 nucleotides line up with TRBD2. The junction had 4 bases not matched to a gene; V was cut back by 0 bases and J by 3 bases. Germline values: CDR1 SGHRS, CDR2 YFSETQ. This CDR3 has 16 residues. Here the CDR3 reads CASSLDPSGVYNEQFF. The CDR3 nucleotides are TGCGCCAGCAGCTTGGATCCTAGCGGGGTCTACAATGAGCAGTTCTTC.

This chain links TRBV9 with TRBJ2-3; 7 bases are shared with TRBD1. The CDR3 sequence is 14 residues long. The junction had 2 bases not matched to a gene; V was cut back by 2 bases and J by 2 bases. Germline CDR1 reads SGDLS; CDR2 reads YYNGEE. The CDR3 is CASSVTGATDTQYF. CDR3 coding DNA: TGTGCCAGCAGCGTCACAGGGGCCACAGATACGCAGTATTTT.

The rearrangement links TRBV20-1 to TRBJ1-6, with TRBD1 matching 7 bases. Germline-derived CDR1 and CDR2 are DFQATT and SNEGSKA (reference sequence). V lost 2 bases, J lost 10 bases, and 11 bases stayed unmatched. The CDR3 sequence is 15 residues long. CDR3 nucleotides: TGCAGTGCTAGACGGACAGGTCGATTGGAGTCACCCCTCCACTTT. Translation: CSARRTGRLESPLHF.

This clonotype was seen a few times. V usage is TRBV5-4 and J usage is TRBJ2-5; D call uncertain. The V gene lost 2 bases and the J gene lost 2 bases, with 10 bases spanning the gap. The length of the CDR3 is 14 residues. CDR1 and CDR2 (germline): SGHNT, YYREEE (reference sequence). DNA for the CDR3: TGTGCCAGCAGCTTCTGGGTATTACAAGAGACCCAGTACTTC. Translating gives CASSFWVLQETQYF.

The J gene is TRBJ2-2, the V gene TRBV4-2; TRBD2 matches 7 bases. The CDR3 spans 16 residues. The V and J ends lost 4 bases and 2 bases, in that order; junction bases with no gene match: 7. CDR1 is LGHNA, CDR2 YNFKEQ, per germline. Written as DNA, the CDR3 is TGTGCCAGCAGCCCCGGGGGAGGGCATAACACCGGGGAGCTGTTTTTT. Its protein product is CASSPGGGHNTGELFF.

This clonotype came up many times. This chain uses TRBV3-1 with TRBJ2-7, with 9 bases fitting TRBD1. The CDR3 has 15 residues. V lost 2 bases to trimming and J lost 5 bases; unmatched junction nucleotides: 7. The germline CDR1 and CDR2 sequences are LGHDT and YNNKEL (reference sequence). CDR3 nucleotides: TGTGCCAGCAGCCAATGGGACAGGGTCGACCACGAGCAGTACTTC. It translates to CASSQWDRVDHEQYF.

This clonotype has more than one count but fewer than ten. The V call is TRBV5-1, the J call TRBJ2-6; 9 bases map to TRBD1. Germline lookup yields CDR1 SGHRS and CDR2 YFSETQ. The junction had 5 bases not matched to a gene; V was cut back by 5 bases and J by 2 bases. The CDR3 is 16 amino acids. CDR3 amino acids: CASRNRGLAGANVLTF. The CDR3 bases are TGCGCCAGCAGAAACAGGGGGCTCGCTGGGGCCAACGTCCTGACTTTC.

The rearrangement links TRBV7-8 to TRBJ1-1, with D unclear. The CDR3 consists of 15 residues. The germline gives CDR1 SGHVS, CDR2 FQNEAQ. Trimming left V 0 bases short and J 1 base short, with 9 bases between. CDR3 in DNA: TGTGCCAGCAGCTTAGCACGGGCAAAGAACACTGAAGCTTTCTTT. It translates to CASSLARAKNTEAFF.

This clonotype turned up a few times. V usage is TRBV20-1 and J usage is TRBJ1-5, with D possibly matching TRBD1 (6 bases). This CDR3 has 14 amino acids. Germline-derived CDR1 and CDR2 are DFQATT and SNEGSKA (reference sequence). V lost 4 bases and J 7 bases, leaving 17 bases between the germline ends. This chain's CDR3 is CSAMGHSRGQPQHF. CDR3 nucleotide sequence: TGCAGTGCTATGGGACACAGTAGGGGACAGCCCCAGCATTTT.

The chain carries TRBV15 and TRBJ2-7, with 7 bases fitting TRBD1. Germline V CDR1 and CDR2: LNHNV, YYDKDF (reference sequence). V lost 1 base, J lost 2 bases, and 2 bases stayed unmatched. The CDR3 sequence is 14 residues long. CDR3 sequence reads: CATSRAGQTYEQYF. The CDR3 coding sequence is TGTGCCACCAGCAGAGCGGGACAGACCTACGAGCAGTACTTC.

The chain has TRBV7-2 and TRBJ1-1; possibly TRBD1 for D (6 bases). The length of the CDR3 is 15 residues. V gave up 1 base and J gave up 1 base, with 10 bases separating them. The germline V gene has CDR1 SGHTA and CDR2 FQGNSA. The CDR3 nucleotides read TGTGCCAGCAGCTTAGGGGGGCCAAGGAACACTGAAGCTTTCTTT. Translation gives CASSLGGPRNTEAFF.

J is TRBJ1-2 and V is TRBV9; D not resolved. CDR1 is SGDLS, CDR2 YYNGEE, per germline. Trimming left V 0 bases short and J 4 bases short, with 16 bases between. The CDR3 sequence is 16 residues long. The CDR3 DNA reads as TGTGCCAGCAGCGTAGCCGATCCGGGGTGGCTCTATGGCTACACCTTC. Its translation is CASSVADPGWLYGYTF.

This clonotype showed up just a few times. Here the CDR3 DNA reads TGTGCCAGCAGCTCGACAGGGGGTCTCAATGAGCAGTTCTTC. Translating it yields CASSSTGGLNEQFF. V usage is TRBV7-3 and J usage is TRBJ2-1, with TRBD1 matching 9 bases. Germline lookup yields CDR1 SGHTA and CDR2 FQGTGA. The CDR3 spans 14 residues. Trimming removed 4 bases from V and 6 bases from J; junction bases left unmatched: 4.

This clonotype has only a few counts. The CDR3 region is CASSPAPSPPPDTQYF. Written as DNA, the CDR3 is TGCGCCAGCAGCCCGGCCCCCTCGCCACCCCCAGATACGCAGTATTTT. The chain couples TRBV5-1 to TRBJ2-3; D uncertain. Germline V CDR1 and CDR2: SGHRS, YFSETQ. The CDR3 loop spans 16 amino acids. The V and J ends lost 4 bases and 4 bases respectively, with 19 bases between them.

The rearrangement links TRBV5-5 to TRBJ1-3; D remains unclear. CDR1 is SGHKS and CDR2 is YYEKEE in the germline V gene (reference sequence). The CDR3 spans 14 residues. Trimming cost V 4 bases and J 2 bases, with 10 bases left between them. CDR3 DNA: TGTGCCAGCAGCCGGTTACCGGCTGGAAACACCATATATTTT. As protein: CASSRLPAGNTIYF.

This clonotype has ten or more counts. The chain has TRBV24-1 and TRBJ2-1; D unresolved. V shed 4 bases and J shed 4 bases, with 16 bases lying between them. Germline V gene sequence: CDR1 KGHDR, CDR2 SFDVKD. The CDR3 sequence is 16 residues long. Here the CDR3 reads CATSDSGPGAYNEQFF. The CDR3 region has the DNA TGTGCCACCAGTGACTCGGGCCCAGGAGCATACAATGAGCAGTTCTTC.

This clonotype has at least ten counts. The J gene is TRBJ2-7, the V gene TRBV5-6; either TRBD1 or TRBD2 may supply D (6 bases each). The CDR3 spans 14 residues. CDR1 and CDR2 (germline): SGHDT, YYEEEE. V was cut by 3 bases and J by 7 bases, with 17 bases left in between. CDR3 coding DNA: TGTGCCAGCAGCTGGGGGGCAGGGCAAGGAGAGCAGTACTTC. Protein product: CASSWGAGQGEQYF.